This T cell receptor beta chain originates from a study of T cell repertoires in cytomegalovirus infection. At the level of the study: The public TCR beta signatures pointed to both CMV infection and matching HLA type. Overall study findings and caveats: Cumulative frequency (of public TCR beta family members) identified carriers of CMV plus the relevant HLA. HLA-C-restricted, CMV-specific TCR beta clonotypes were dominant ex vivo.

TCRdb fed the reads into MiXCR, producing one record per CDR3 protein. This sample has approximately 550,000 distinct CDR3 sequences, with 16% found just once. This clonotype was recorded at least ten times. The target antigen is unknown. Germline-derived CDR1 and CDR2 are SEHNR and FQNEAQ (reference sequence). The ends were cut back, 0 bases at V and 1 base at J, with 12 bases in the middle. The CDR3 is made up of 16 amino acids. The genes are TRBV7-9 and TRBJ1-1, with a weak D call TRBD1 (6 bases). Material for sequencing was CD8+ T cells from PBMCs. The source is a human donor in good health (CMV status not recorded). Some clones in this sample may be carry-over from other donors' samples. CDR3 sequence (DNA): TGTGCCAGCAGCTTAGCTCCGGGGGGCGAGAACACTGAAGCTTTCTTT. This encodes CASSLAPGGENTEAFF.